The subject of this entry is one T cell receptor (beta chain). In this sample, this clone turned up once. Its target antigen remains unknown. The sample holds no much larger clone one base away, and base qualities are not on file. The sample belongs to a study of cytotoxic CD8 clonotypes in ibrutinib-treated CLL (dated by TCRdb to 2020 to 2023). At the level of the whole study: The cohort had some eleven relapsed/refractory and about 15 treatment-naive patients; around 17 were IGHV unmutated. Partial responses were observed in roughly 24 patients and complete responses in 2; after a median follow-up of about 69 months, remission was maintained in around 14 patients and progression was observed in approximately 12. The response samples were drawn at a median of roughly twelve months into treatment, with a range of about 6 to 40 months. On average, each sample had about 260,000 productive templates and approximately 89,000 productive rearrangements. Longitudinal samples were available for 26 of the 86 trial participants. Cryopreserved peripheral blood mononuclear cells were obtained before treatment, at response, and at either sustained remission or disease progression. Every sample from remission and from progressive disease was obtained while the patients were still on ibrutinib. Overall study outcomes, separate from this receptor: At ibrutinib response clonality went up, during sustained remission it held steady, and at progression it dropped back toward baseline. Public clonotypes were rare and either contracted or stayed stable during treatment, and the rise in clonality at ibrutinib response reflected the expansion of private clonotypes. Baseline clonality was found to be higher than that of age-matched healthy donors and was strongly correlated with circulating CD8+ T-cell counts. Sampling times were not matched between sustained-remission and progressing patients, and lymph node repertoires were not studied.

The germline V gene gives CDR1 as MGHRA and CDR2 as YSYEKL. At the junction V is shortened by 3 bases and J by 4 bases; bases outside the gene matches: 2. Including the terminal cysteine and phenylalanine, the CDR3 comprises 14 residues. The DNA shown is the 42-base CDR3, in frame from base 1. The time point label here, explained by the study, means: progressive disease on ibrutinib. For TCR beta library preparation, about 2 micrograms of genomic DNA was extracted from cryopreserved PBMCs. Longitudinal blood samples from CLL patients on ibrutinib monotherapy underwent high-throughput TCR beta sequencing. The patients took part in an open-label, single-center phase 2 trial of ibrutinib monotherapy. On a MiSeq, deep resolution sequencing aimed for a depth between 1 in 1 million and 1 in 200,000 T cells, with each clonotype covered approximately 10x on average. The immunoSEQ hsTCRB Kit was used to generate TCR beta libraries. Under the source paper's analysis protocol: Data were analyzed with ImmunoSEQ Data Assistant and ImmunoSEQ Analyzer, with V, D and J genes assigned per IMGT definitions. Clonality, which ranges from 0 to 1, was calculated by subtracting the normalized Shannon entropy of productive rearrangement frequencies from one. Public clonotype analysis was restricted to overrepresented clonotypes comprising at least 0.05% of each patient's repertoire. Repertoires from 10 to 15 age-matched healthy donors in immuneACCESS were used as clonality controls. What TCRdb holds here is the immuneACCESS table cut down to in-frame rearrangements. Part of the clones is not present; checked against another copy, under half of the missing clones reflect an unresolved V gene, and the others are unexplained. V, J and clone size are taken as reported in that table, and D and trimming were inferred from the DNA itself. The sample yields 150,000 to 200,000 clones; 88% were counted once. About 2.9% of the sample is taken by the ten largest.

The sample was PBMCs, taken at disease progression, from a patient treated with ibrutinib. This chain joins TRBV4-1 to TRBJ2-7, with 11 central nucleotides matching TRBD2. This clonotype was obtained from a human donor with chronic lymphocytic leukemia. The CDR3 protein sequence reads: CASSHTSGSYEQYF. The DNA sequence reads TGCGCCAGCAGCCATACTAGCGGGAGTTACGAGCAGTACTTC.